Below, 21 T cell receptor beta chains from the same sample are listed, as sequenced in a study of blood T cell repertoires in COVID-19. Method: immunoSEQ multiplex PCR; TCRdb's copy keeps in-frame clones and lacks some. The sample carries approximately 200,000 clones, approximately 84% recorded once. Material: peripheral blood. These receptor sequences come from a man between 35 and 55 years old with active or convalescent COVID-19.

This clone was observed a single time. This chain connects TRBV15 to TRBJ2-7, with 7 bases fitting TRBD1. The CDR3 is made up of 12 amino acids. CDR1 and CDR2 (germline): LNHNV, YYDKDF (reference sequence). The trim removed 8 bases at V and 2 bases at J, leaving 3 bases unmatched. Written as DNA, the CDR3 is TGTGCCACCGGGGGACAGCCCTACGAGCAGTACTTC. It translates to CATGGQPYEQYF.

CDR3 in amino acids: CASSYSMAGASGYTF. CDR3 nucleotides: TGTGCCAGCAGTTACTCGATGGCAGGGGCGTCGGGCTACACCTTC. The gene calls are TRBV6-5 and TRBJ1-2; D might be TRBD1 (6 bases). Trimming left V 0 bases short and J 8 bases short, with 16 bases between. This CDR3 comprises 15 residues. Germline loops: CDR1 MNHEY, CDR2 SVGAGI.

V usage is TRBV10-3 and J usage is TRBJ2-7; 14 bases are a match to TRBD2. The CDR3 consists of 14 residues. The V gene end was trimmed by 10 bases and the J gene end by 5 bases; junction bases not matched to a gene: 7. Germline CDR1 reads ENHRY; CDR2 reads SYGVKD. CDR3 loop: CATGLAGAPHEQYF. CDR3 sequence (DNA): TGTGCCACGGGACTAGCGGGAGCACCCCACGAGCAGTACTTC.

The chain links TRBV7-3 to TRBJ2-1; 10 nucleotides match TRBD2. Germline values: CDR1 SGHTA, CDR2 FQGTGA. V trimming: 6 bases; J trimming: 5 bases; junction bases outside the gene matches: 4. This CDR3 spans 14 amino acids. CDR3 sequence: CASSPSGSNNEQFF. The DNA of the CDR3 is TGTGCCAGCAGTCCTAGCGGGAGTAACAATGAGCAGTTCTTC.

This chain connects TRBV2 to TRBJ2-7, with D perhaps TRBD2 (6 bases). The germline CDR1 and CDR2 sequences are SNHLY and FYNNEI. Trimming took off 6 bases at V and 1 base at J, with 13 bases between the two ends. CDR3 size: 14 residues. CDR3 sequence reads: CASSAKGLSYEQYF. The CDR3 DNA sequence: TGTGCCAGCAGCGCCAAGGGACTTTCCTACGAGCAGTACTTC. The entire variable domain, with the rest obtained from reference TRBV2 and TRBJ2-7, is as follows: EPEVTQTPSHQVTQMGQEVILRCVPISNHLYFYWYRQILGQKVEFLVSFYNNEISEKSEIFDDQFSVERPDGSNFTLKIRSTKLEDSAMYFCASSAKGLSYEQYFGPGTRLTVT.

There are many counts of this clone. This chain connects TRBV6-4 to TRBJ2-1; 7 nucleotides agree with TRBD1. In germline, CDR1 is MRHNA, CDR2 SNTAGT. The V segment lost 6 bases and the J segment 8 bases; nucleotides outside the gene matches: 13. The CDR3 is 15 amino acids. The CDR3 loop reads CASSASTGSSHEQFF. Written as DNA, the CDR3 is TGTGCCAGCAGCGCGTCGACAGGGTCCTCCCATGAGCAGTTCTTC.

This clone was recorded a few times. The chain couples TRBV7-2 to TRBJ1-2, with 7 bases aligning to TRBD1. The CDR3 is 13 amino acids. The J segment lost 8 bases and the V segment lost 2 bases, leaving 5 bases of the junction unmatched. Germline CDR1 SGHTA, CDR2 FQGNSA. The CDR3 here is CASSLLTGQGYTF. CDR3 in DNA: TGTGCCAGCAGCTTACTGACAGGGCAAGGCTACACCTTC.

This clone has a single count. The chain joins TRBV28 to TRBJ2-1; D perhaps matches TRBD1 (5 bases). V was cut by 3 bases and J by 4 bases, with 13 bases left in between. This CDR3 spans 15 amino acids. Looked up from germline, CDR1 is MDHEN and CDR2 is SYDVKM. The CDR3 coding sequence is TGTGCCAGCAGTTTGGGCATGGGGCGATACAATGAGCAGTTCTTC. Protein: CASSLGMGRYNEQFF.

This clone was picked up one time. CDR3 loop: CASSRRTGGNTIYF. CDR3 coding DNA: TGTGCCAGCAGCCGACGGACAGGAGGAAACACCATATATTTT. This rearrangement joins TRBV3-1 (or the pseudogene TRBV3-2) to TRBJ1-3; 7 positions match TRBD1. There are 14 residues in the CDR3. CDR1 is LGHDT, CDR2 YNNKEL, per germline (reference sequence). V was pared by 4 bases and J by 4 bases, with 4 bases of the junction left unmatched.

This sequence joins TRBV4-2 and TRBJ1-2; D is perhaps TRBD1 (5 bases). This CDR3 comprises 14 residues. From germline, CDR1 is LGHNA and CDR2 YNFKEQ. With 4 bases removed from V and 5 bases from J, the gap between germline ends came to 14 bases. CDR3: CASSLPDSLYGYTF. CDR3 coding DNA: TGTGCCAGCAGCCTGCCCGACAGCCTTTATGGCTACACCTTC.

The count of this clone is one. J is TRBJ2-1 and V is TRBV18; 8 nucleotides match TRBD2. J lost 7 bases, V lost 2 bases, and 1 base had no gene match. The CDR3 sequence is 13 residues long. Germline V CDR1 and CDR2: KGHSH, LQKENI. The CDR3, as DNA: TGTGCCAGCTCACCATTAGCGGGGAATGAGCAGTTCTTC. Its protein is CASSPLAGNEQFF.

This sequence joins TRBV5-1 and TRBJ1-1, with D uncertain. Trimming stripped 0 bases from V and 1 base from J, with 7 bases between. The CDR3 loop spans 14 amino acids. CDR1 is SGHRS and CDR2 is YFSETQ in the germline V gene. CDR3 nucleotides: TGCGCCAGCAGCTTGGGGCCAGGGAACACTGAAGCTTTCTTT. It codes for CASSLGPGNTEAFF.

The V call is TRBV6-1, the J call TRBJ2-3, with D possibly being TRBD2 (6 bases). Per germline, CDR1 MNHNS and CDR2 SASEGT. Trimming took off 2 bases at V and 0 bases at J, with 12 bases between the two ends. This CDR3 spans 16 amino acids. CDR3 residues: CASSETVGGSTDTQYF. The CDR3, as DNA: TGTGCCAGCAGTGAAACTGTGGGAGGCAGCACAGATACGCAGTATTTT.

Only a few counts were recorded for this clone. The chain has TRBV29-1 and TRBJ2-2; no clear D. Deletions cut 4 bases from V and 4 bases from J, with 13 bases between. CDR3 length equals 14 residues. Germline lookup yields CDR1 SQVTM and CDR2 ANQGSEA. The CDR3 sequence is CSVVGVRSTGELFF. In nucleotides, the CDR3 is TGCAGCGTTGTTGGCGTCAGGTCCACCGGGGAGCTGTTTTTT.

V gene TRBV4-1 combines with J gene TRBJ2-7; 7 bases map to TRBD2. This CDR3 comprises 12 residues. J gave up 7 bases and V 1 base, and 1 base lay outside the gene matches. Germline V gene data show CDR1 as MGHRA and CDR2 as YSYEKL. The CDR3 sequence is CASSQVGGEQYF. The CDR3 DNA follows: TGCGCCAGCAGCCAAGTCGGGGGGGAGCAGTACTTC.

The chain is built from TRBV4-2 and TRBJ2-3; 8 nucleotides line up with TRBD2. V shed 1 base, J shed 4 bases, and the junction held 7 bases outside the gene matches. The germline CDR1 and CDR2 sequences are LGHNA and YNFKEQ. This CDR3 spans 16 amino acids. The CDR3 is CASSQARGGGADTQYF. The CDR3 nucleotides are TGTGCCAGCAGCCAAGCCCGGGGGGGCGGGGCAGATACGCAGTATTTT.

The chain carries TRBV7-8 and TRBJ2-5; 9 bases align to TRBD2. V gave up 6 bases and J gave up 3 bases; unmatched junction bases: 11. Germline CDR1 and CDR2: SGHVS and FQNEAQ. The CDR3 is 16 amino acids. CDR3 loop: CASRLRPASGKETQYF. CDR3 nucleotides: TGTGCCAGCAGACTTCGCCCCGCTAGCGGGAAAGAGACCCAGTACTTC.

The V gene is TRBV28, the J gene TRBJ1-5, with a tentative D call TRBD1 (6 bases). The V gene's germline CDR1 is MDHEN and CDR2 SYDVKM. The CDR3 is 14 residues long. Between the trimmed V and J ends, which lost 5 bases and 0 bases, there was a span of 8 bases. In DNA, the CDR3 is TGTGCCAGCAGTCGGGACACTAGCAATCAGCCCCAGCATTTT. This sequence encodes CASSRDTSNQPQHF.

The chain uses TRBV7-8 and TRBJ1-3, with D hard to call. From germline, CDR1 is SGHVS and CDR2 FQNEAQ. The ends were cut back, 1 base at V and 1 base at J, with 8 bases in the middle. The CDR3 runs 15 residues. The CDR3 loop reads CASSLVIGSGNTIYF. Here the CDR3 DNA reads TGTGCCAGCAGCTTAGTAATCGGGTCTGGAAACACCATATATTTT.

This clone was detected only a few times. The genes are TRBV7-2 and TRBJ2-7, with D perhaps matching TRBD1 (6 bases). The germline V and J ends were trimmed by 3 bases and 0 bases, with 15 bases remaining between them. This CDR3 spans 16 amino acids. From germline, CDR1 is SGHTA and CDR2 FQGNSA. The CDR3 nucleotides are TGTGCCAGCAGCTTCGGATCAGGACAGAGCTCCTACGAGCAGTACTTC. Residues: CASSFGSGQSSYEQYF.

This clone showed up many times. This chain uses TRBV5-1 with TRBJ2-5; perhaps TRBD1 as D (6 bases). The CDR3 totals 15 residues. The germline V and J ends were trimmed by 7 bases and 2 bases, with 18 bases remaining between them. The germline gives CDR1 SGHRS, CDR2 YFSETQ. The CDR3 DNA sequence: TGCGCCAGCGCGGCCCTTGGACAGAGGCAAGAGACCCAGTACTTC. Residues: CASAALGQRQETQYF.